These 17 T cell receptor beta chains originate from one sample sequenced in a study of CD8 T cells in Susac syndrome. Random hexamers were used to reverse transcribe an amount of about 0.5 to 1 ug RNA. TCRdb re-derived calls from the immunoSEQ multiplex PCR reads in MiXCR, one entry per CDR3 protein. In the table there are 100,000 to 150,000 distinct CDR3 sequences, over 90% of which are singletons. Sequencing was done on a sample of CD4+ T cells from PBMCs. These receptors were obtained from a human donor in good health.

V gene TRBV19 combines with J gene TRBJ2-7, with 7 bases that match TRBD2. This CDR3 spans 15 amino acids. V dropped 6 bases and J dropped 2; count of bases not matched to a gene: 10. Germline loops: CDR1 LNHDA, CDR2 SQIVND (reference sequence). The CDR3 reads CASRGSGLAAYEQYF. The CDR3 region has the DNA TGTGCCAGTAGAGGTTCGGGGCTAGCGGCCTACGAGCAGTACTTC. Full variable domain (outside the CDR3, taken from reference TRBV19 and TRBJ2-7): DGGITQSPKYLFRKEGQNVTLSCEQNLNHDAMYWYRQDPGQGLRLIYYSQIVNDFQKGDIAEGYSVSREKKESFPLTVTSAQKNPTAFYLCASRGSGLAAYEQYFGPGTRLTVT.

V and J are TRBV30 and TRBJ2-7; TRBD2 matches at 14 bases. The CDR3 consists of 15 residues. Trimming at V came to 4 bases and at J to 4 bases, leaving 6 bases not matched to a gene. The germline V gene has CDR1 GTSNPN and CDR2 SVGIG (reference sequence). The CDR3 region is CAWNPGLAGVYEQYF. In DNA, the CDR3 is TGTGCCTGGAACCCGGGACTAGCGGGAGTTTACGAGCAGTACTTC. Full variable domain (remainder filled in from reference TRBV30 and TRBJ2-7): SQTIHQWPATLVQPVGSPLSLECTVEGTSNPNLYWYRQAAGRGLQLLFYSVGIGQISSEVPQNLSASRPQDRQFILSSKKLLLSDSGFYLCAWNPGLAGVYEQYFGPGTRLTVT.

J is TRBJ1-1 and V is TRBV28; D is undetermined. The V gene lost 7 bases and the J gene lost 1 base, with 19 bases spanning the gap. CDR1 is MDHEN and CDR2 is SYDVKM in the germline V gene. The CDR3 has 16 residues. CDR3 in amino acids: CASTPRSGVWNTEAFF. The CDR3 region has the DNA TGTGCCAGCACCCCCAGGAGTGGGGTTTGGAACACTGAAGCTTTCTTT.

The CDR3 spells CASSPYETDTQYF. In DNA, the CDR3 is TGTGCCAGCAGCCCCTACGAGACAGATACGCAGTATTTT. The rearrangement uses TRBV6-1 and TRBJ2-3; no clear D gene. V was trimmed by 6 bases and J by 3 bases, leaving 10 bases between them. The CDR3 consists of 13 residues. Germline assignment: CDR1 MNHNS and CDR2 SASEGT.

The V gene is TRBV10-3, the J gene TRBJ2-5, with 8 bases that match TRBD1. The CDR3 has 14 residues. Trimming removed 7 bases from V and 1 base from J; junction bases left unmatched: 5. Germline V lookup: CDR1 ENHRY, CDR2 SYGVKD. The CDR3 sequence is CAITDGQGQETQYF. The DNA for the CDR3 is TGTGCCATCACCGATGGACAGGGCCAAGAGACCCAGTACTTC.

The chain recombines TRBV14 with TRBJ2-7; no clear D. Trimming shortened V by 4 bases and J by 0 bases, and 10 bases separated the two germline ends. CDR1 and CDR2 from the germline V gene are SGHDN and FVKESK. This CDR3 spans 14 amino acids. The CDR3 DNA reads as TGTGCCAGCAGCCGGGCAGTTTCCTCCTACGAGCAGTACTTC. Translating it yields CASSRAVSSYEQYF.

The CDR3 sequence is CASSRGTGTYEQYF. DNA for the CDR3: TGTGCCAGCAGCCGAGGGACTGGGACCTACGAGCAGTACTTC. The chain is built from TRBV6-6 and TRBJ2-7; D possibly corresponds to TRBD2 (6 bases). The germline V gene has CDR1 MNHNY and CDR2 SVGAGI (reference sequence). There are 14 residues in the CDR3. Trimming took off 6 bases at V and 2 bases at J, with 14 bases between the two ends.

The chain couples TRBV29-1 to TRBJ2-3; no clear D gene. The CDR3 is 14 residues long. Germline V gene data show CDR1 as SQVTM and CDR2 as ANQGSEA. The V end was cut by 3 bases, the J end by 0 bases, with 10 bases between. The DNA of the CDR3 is TGCAGCGTTGACAGCAAAACTAGCACAGATACGCAGTATTTT. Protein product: CSVDSKTSTDTQYF.

CDR3 nucleotide sequence: TGCGCCAGCAGCTTGAGTGGGGATGGGATTAGGTACGAGCAGTACTTC. This gives the protein CASSLSGDGIRYEQYF. The chain uses TRBV5-1 and TRBJ2-7; no clear D. Trimming left V 1 base short and J 4 bases short, with 18 bases between. This CDR3 contains 16 residues. CDR1 and CDR2 (germline): SGHRS, YFSETQ.

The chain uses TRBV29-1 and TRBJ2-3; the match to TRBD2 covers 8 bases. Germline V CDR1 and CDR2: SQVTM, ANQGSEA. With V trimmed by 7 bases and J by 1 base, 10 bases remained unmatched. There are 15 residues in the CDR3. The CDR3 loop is CSAPGGAARTDTQYF. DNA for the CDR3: TGCAGCGCCCCCGGGGGGGCCGCTCGCACAGATACGCAGTATTTT.

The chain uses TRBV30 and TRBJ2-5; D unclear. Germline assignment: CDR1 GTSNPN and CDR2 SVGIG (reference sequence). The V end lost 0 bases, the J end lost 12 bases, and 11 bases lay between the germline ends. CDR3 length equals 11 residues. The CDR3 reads CAWSVGPREYF. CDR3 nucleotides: TGTGCCTGGAGTGTCGGACCTCGGGAGTACTTC.

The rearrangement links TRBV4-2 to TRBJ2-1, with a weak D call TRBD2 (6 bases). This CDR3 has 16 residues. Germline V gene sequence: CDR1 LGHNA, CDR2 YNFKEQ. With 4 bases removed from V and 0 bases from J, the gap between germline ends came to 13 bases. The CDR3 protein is CASSRISGSSYNEQFF. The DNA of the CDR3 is TGTGCCAGCAGCCGGATTAGCGGAAGCTCCTACAATGAGCAGTTCTTC.

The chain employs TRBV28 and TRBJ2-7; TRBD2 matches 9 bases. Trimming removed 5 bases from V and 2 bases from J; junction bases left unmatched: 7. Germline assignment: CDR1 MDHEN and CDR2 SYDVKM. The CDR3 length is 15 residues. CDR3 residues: CASSTPSSGTYEQYF. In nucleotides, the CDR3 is TGTGCCAGCAGTACCCCTTCTAGCGGGACCTACGAGCAGTACTTC.

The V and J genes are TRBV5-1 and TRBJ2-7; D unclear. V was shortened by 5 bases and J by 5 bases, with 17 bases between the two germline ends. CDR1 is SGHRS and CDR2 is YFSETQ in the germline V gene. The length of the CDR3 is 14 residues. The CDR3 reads CASSSTSGSNEQYF. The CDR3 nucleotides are TGCGCCAGCAGTTCCACTTCGGGTTCGAACGAGCAGTACTTC.

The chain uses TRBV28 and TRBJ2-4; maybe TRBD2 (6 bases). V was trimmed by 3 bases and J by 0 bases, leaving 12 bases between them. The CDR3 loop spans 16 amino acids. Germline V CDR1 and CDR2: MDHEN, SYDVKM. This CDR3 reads CASSLGRGSAKNIQYF. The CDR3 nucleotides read TGTGCCAGCAGTTTGGGGCGGGGCTCAGCCAAAAACATTCAGTACTTC.

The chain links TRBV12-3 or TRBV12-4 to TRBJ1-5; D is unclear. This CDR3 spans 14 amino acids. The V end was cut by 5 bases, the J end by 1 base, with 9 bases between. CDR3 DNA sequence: TGTGCCAGCAGTCTGAGAGTGAGCAATCAGCCCCAGCATTTT. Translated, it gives CASSLRVSNQPQHF.

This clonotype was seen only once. This CDR3 reads CSVAGGAPPGASGTLETQYF. In DNA form, the CDR3 reads TGCAGCGTTGCAGGAGGTGCACCCCCTGGGGCTAGCGGGACGCTAGAGACCCAGTACTTC. The chain carries TRBV29-1 and TRBJ2-5, with TRBD2 identical over 9 bases. The junction had 25 bases not matched to a gene; V was cut back by 4 bases and J by 4 bases. CDR1 SQVTM and CDR2 ANQGSEA come from the germline V gene. The CDR3 has 20 residues.